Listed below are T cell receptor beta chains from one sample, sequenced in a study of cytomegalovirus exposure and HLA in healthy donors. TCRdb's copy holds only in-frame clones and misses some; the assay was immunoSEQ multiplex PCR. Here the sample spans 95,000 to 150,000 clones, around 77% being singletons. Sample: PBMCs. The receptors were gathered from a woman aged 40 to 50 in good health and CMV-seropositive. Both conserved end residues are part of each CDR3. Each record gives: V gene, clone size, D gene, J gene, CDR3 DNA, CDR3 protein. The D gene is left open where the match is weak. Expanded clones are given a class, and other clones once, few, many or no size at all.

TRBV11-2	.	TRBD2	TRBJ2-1	TGTGCCAGCAGCTCTGGACTAGCGGGAGGTTATTGGAGTGAGCAGTTCTTC	CASSSGLAGGYWSEQFF
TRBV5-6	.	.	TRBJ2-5	TGTGCCAGCAGCCTCAATCTCCGGGGTTATCAAGAGACCCAGTACTTC	CASSLNLRGYQETQYF
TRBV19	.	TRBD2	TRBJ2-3	TGTGCCAGTAGTGATCCCGGGACTAGCGGGAGGCCCCCTCCGCAGTATTTT	CASSDPGTSGRPPPQYF
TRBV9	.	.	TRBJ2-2	TGTGCCAGCAGCGTAGCTCGGTCCGGGGAGCTGTTTTTT	CASSVARSGELFF
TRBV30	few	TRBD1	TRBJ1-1	TGTGCGAGGAAGGGGGCTGGGAACACTGAAGCTTTCTTT	CARKGAGNTEAFF
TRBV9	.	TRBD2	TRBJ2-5	TGTGCCAGCACGAGGCGGGAGGGCCGGGGGGGGGAGACCCAGTACTTC	CASTRREGRGGETQYF
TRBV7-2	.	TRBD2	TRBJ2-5	TGTGCCAGCAGCAATATAGCGGGAGTCGGAGAGACCCAGTACTTC	CASSNIAGVGETQYF
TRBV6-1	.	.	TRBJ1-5	TGTGCCAGCAGTGCCTTATATTCTGACGGGAAGTATAGCAATCAGCCCCAGCATTTT	CASSALYSDGKYSNQPQHF
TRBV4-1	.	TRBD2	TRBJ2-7	TGCGCCAGCAGCCAAGCAGCGGGAGAGTCCTACGAGCAGTACTTC	CASSQAAGESYEQYF
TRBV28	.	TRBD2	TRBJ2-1	TGTGCCAGCAGACAAGGACTAGCGGGAGGTGCTGAGCAGTTCTTC	CASRQGLAGGAEQFF
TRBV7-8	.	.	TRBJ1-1	TGTGCCAGCAGCCCCAGGGTGAGCACTGAAGCTTTCTTT	CASSPRVSTEAFF
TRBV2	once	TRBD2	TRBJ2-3	TGTGCCAGCACTACTAGCGGGAGGGTACTCGATACGCAGTATTTT	CASTTSGRVLDTQYF
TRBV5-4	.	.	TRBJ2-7	TGTGCCAGCAGCCAGATCGGGGGAGGATCCTACGAGCAGTACTTC	CASSQIGGGSYEQYF
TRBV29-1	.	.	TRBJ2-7	TGCAGCGCCAAACAGGGAAGGTACGAGCAGTACTTC	CSAKQGRYEQYF
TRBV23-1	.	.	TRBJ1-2	TGCGCCAGCAGGAACACGGGGGGGCCGTATGGCTACACCTTC	CASRNTGGPYGYTF
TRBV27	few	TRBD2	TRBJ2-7	TGTGCCAGCAGTTCAGGTAGCGGGAGGGCCCCCTACGAGCAGTACTTC	CASSSGSGRAPYEQYF
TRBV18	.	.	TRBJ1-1	TGTGCCAGCTCACCGACTACAGGGATGAACACTGAAGCTTTCTTT	CASSPTTGMNTEAFF
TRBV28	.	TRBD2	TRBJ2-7	TGTGCCAGCAGGGGGACTAGCGGGAGTCACGAGCAGTACTTC	CASRGTSGSHEQYF
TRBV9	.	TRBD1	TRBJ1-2	TGTGCCAGCAGCGTAGACCCCGGGGACAGCCTCTATGGCTACACCTTC	CASSVDPGDSLYGYTF
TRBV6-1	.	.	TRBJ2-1	TGTGCCAGCAGTGAAGCTGCCCTGGGGGCATCCTACAATGAGCAGTTCTTC	CASSEAALGASYNEQFF
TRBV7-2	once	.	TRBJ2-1	TGTGCCAGCAGCTTAGGGGTGGGTAGCGGCAATGAGCAGTTCTTC	CASSLGVGSGNEQFF
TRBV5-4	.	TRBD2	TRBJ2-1	TGTGCCAGCAAGTCGGGACTAGCGGAATACTCCTACAATGAGCAGTTCTTC	CASKSGLAEYSYNEQFF
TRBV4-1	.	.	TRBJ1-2	TGCGCCACTAAGGAGACAGGTCCTCGATATAACTATGGCTACACCTTC	CATKETGPRYNYGYTF
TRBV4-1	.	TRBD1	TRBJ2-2	TGCGCCAGCAGCCTTAGACAGGGGGCCGGGGAGCTGTTTTTT	CASSLRQGAGELFF
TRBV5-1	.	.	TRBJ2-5	TGCGCCAGCAGCTTGGACGGGTTTGAAGAGACCCAGTACTTC	CASSLDGFEETQYF
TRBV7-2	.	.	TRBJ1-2	TGTGCCAGCAGCTTATTTGCGGGGGCCTTCTATGGCTACACCTTC	CASSLFAGAFYGYTF
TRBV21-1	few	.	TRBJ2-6	TGTGCCAGCAGCAAAGAGAATTTAGAAGACAGGGGGTTAAACTCTGGGGCCAACGTCCTGACTTTC	CASSKENLEDRGLNSGANVLTF
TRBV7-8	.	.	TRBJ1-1	TGTGCCAGCAGCTTACGGGGGGCGGCTGTCGGTGAAGCTTTCTTT	CASSLRGAAVGEAFF
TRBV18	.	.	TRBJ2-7	TGTGCCAGCTCACCAAGGCTCGGGAACGAGCAGTACTTC	CASSPRLGNEQYF
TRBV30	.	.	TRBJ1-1	TGTGCCTCCCACAGGGATCGGGATAGTACGACTGAAGCTTTCTTT	CASHRDRDSTTEAFF
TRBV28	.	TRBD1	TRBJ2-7	TGTGCCAGCAGCAGCAGTGGGGGACAGGGGGCTCGGGAGCAGTACTTC	CASSSSGGQGAREQYF
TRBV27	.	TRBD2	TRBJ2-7	TGTGCCAGCAGTTTATCGACTAGCACCTCCTACGAGCAGTACTTC	CASSLSTSTSYEQYF
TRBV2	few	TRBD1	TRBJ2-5	TGTGCCAGCACCTGGGACAGGGGGGAAGAGACCCAGTACTTC	CASTWDRGEETQYF